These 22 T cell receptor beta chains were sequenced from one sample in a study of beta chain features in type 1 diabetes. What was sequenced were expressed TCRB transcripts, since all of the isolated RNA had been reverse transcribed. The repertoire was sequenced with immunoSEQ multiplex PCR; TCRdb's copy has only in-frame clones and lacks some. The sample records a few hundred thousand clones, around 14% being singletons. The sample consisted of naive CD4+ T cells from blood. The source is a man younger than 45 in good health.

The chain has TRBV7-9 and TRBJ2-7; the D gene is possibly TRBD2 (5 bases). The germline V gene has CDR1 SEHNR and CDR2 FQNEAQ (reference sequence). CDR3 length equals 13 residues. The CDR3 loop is CAMGGQSSYEQYF. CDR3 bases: TGTGCAATGGGCGGGCAGTCCTCCTACGAGCAGTACTTC.

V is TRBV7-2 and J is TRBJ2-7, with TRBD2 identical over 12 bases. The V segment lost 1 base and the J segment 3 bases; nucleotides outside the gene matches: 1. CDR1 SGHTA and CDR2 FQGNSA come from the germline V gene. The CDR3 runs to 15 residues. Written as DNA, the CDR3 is TGTGCCAGCAGCTTAGTGACTAGCGGGGGCTACGAGCAGTACTTC. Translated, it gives CASSLVTSGGYEQYF.

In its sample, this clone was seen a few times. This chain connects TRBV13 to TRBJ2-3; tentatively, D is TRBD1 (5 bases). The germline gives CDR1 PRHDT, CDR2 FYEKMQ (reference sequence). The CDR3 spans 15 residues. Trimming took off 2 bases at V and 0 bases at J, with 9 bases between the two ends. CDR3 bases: TGTGCCAGCAGCTTACGACAGACTAGCACAGATACGCAGTATTTT. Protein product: CASSLRQTSTDTQYF.

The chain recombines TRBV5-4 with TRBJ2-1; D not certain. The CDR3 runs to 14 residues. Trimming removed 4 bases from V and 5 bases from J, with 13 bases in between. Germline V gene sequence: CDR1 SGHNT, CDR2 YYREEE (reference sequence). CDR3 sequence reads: CASSALRSDNEQFF. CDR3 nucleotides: TGTGCCAGCAGCGCGCTTCGGTCCGACAATGAGCAGTTCTTC.

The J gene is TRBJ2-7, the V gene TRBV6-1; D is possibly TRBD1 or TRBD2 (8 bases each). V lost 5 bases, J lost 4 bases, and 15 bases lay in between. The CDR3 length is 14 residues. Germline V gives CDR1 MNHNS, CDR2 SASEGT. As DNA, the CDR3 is TGTGCCAGCAGTCGGGAGGGGACAGGATACGAGCAGTACTTC. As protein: CASSREGTGYEQYF.

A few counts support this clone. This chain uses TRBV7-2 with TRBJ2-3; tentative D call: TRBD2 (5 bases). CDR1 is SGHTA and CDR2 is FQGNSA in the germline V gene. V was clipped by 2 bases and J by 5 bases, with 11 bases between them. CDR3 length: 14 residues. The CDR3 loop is CASSLPGSKDTQYF. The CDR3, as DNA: TGTGCCAGCAGCTTACCGGGATCGAAAGATACGCAGTATTTT.

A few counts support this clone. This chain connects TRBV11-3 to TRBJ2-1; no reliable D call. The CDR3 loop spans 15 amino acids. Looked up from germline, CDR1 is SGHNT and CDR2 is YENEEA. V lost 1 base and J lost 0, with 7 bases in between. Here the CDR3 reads CASSLAIHSYNEQFF. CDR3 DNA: TGTGCCAGCAGCTTAGCCATACACTCCTACAATGAGCAGTTCTTC.

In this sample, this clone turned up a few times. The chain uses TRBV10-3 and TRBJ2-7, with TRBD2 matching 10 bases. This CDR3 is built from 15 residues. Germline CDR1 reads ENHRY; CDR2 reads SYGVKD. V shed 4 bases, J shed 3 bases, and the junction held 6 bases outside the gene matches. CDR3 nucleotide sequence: TGTGCCATCAGTGGTCTAGCGGGGGTAAGCTACGAGCAGTACTTC. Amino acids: CAISGLAGVSYEQYF.

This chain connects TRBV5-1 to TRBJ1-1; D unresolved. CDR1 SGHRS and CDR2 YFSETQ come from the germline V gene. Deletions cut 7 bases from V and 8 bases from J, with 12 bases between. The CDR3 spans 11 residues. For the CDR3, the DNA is TGCGCCAGCTCGGATCGGGTCGAAGCTTTCTTT. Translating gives CASSDRVEAFF.

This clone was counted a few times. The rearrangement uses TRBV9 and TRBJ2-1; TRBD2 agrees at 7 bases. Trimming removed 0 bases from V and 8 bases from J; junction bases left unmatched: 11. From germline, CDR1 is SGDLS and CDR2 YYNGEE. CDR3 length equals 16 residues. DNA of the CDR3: TGTGCCAGCAGCGTAGAAGGGACTATCCGTGGCCATGAGCAGTTCTTC. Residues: CASSVEGTIRGHEQFF.

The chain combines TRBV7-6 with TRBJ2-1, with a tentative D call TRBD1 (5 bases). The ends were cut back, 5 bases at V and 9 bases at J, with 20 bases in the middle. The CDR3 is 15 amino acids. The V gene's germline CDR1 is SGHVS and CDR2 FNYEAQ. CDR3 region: CASSHNQGAVGEQFF. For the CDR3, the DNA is TGTGCCAGCAGCCACAATCAAGGGGCCGTGGGTGAGCAGTTCTTC.

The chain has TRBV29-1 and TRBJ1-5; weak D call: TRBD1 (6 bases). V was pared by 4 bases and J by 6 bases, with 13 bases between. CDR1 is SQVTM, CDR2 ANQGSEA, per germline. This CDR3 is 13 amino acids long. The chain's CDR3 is CSVVAGAGQPQHF. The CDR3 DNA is TGCAGCGTTGTCGCGGGGGCTGGTCAGCCCCAGCATTTT.

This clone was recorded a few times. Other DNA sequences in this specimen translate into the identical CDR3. The CDR3 nucleotides are TGTGCCAGCAGCTTCGGTGGAGAGACCCAGTACTTC. Translated: CASSFGGETQYF. This chain links TRBV7-2 with TRBJ2-5; D is uncertain. V shed 3 bases and J shed 4 bases, with 6 bases lying between them. The CDR3 sequence is 12 residues long. Germline CDR1 and CDR2: SGHTA and FQGNSA.

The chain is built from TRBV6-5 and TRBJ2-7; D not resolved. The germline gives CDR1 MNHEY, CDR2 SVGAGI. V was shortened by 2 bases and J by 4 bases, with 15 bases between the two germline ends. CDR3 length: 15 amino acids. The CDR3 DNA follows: TGTGCCAGCAGTTACGGGTGGGCAGAACGTTACGAGCAGTACTTC. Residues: CASSYGWAERYEQYF.

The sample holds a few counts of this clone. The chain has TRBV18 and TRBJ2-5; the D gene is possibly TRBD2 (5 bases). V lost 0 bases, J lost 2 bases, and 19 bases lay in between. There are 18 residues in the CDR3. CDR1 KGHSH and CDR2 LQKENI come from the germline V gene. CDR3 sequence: CASSPPSKGVLEQETQYF. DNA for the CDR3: TGTGCCAGCTCACCACCGTCCAAGGGAGTACTTGAGCAAGAGACCCAGTACTTC.

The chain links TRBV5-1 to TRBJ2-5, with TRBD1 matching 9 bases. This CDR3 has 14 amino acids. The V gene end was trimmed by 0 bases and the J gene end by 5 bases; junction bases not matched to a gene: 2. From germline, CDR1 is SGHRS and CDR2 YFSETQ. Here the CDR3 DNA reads TGCGCCAGCAGCTTGGGGACAGGGGTGGAGACCCAGTACTTC. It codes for CASSLGTGVETQYF.

The chain's CDR3 is CASSSTRTRVEQYF. The CDR3 DNA is TGTGCCAGCAGCTCAACCCGTACGAGAGTCGAGCAGTACTTC. The chain uses TRBV11-2 and TRBJ2-7, with unresolved D. CDR3 length: 14 amino acids. Germline V lookup: CDR1 SGHAT, CDR2 FQNNGV. Trimming shortened V by 4 bases and J by 6 bases, and 16 bases separated the two germline ends.

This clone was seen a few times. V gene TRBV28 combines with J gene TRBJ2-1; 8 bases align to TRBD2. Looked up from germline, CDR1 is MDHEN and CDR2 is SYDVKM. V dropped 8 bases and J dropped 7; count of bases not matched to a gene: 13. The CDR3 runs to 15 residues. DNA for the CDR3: TGTGCCAGCGGAGGAGAGGGACTAGTGAGGAATGAGCAGTTCTTC. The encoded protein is CASGGEGLVRNEQFF. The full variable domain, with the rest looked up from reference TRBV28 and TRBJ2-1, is DVKVTQSSRYLVKRTGEKVFLECVQDMDHENMFWYRQDPGLGLRLIYFSYDVKMKEKGDIPEGYSVSREKKERFSLILESASTNQTSMYLCASGGEGLVRNEQFFGPGTRLTVL.

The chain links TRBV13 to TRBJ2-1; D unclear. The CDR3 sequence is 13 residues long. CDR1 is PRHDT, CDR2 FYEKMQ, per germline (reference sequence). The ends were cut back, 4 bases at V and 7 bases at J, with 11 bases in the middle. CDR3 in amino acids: CASSWDLENEQFF. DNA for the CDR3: TGTGCCAGCAGCTGGGATCTAGAGAATGAGCAGTTCTTC. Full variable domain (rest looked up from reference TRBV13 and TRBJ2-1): AAGVIQSPRHLIKEKRETATLKCYPIPRHDTVYWYQQGPGQDPQFLISFYEKMQSDKGSIPDRFSAQQFSDYHSELNMSSLELGDSALYFCASSWDLENEQFFGPGTRLTVL.

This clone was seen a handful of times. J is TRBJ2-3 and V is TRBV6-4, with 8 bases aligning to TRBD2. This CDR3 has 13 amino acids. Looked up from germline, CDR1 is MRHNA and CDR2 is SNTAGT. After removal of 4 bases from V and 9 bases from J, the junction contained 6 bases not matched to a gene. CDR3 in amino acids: CASSVARGGTQYF. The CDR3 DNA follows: TGTGCCAGCAGTGTCGCCCGGGGGGGCACGCAGTATTTT.

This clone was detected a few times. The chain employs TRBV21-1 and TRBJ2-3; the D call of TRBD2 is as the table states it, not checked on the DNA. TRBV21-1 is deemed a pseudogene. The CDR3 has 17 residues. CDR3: CASSNRRLAVGTDTQYF. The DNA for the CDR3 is TGTGCCAGCAGCAATCGGAGGCTAGCGGTTGGCACAGATACGCAGTATTTT.

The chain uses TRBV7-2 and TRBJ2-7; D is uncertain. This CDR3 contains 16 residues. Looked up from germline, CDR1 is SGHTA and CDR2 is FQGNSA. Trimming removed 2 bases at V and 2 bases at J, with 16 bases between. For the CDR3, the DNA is TGTGCCAGCAGCTTATATGGTACAGCCTTAACCTACGAGCAGTACTTC. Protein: CASSLYGTALTYEQYF.